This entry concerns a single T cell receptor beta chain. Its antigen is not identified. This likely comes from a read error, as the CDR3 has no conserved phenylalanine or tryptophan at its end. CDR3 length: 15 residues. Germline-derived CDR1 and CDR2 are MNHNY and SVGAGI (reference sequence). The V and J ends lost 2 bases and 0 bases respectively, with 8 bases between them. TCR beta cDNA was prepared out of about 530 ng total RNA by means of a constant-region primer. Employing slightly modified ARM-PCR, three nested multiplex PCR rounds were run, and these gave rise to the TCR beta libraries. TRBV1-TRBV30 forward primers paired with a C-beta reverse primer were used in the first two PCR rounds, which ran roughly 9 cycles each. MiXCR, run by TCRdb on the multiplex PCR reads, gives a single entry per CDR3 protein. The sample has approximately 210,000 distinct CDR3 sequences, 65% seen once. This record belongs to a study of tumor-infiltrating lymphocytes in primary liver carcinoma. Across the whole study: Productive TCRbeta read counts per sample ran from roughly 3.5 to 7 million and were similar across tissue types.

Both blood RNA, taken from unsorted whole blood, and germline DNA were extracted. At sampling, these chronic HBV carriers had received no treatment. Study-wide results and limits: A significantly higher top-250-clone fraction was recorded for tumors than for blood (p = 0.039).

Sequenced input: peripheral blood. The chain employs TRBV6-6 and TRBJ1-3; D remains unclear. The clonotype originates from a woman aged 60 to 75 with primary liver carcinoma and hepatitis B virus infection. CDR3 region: CASSYQANSGNTIYL. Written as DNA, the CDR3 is TGTGCCAGCAGTTACCAGGCTAACTCTGGAAACACCATATATCTT.